Presented here are 14 T cell receptor beta chains from one specimen sequenced in a study of OX40 agonist ivuxolimab in advanced cancers. Sequencing used immunoSEQ multiplex PCR; TCRdb keeps in-frame clones, though not all of them. The sample records tens of thousands of clones, roughly three quarters being singletons. The sequences come from CD4+ or CD8+ T cells sorted from blood, collected in a trial of the OX40 agonist ivuxolimab. The origin of the receptors is an adult with an advanced solid tumor such as melanoma, head and neck, liver or kidney cancer.

V and J are TRBV9 and TRBJ2-1; D uncertain. The CDR3 spans 13 residues. The germline CDR1 and CDR2 sequences are SGDLS and YYNGEE. V was cut by 3 bases and J by 7 bases, with 11 bases left in between. The CDR3 reads CASSGQSGNEQFF. The CDR3 coding sequence is TGTGCCAGCAGCGGGCAGTCCGGGAATGAGCAGTTCTTC.

The V and J genes are TRBV7-3 and TRBJ2-1; the D gene could be TRBD1 or TRBD2 (5 bases each). The CDR3 has 15 amino acids. Trimming removed 3 bases at V and 0 bases at J, with 9 bases between. The germline V gene encodes CDR1 SGHTA and CDR2 FQGTGA. The CDR3 DNA reads TGTGCCAGCAGCTTTGGGGGAAGCTCCTACAATGAGCAGTTCTTC. This codes for CASSFGGSSYNEQFF.

The V gene is TRBV20-1, the J gene TRBJ2-1; no clear D. V shed 8 bases and J shed 13 bases, with 9 bases lying between them. This CDR3 contains 8 residues. The V gene's germline CDR1 is DFQATT and CDR2 SNEGSKA (reference sequence). The CDR3, as DNA: TGCAGTCCGGGCCTTCAGTTCTTC. Protein sequence: CSPGLQFF.

The chain links TRBV5-6 to TRBJ1-4; 7 bases align to TRBD1. The trim removed 4 bases at V and 4 bases at J, leaving 7 bases unmatched. CDR3 length equals 15 residues. The germline V gene has CDR1 SGHDT and CDR2 YYEEEE. The CDR3 region has the DNA TGTGCCAGCAGCCGTGGAGGGGGCCTTAATGAAAAACTGTTTTTT. Its translation is CASSRGGGLNEKLFF. Full variable domain (outside the CDR3, taken from reference TRBV5-6 and TRBJ1-4): DAGVTQSPTHLIKTRGQQVTLRCSPKSGHDTVSWYQQALGQGPQFIFQYYEEEERQRGNFPDRFSGHQFPNYSSELNVNALLLGDSALYLCASSRGGGLNEKLFFGSGTQLSVL.

The CDR3 DNA follows: TGTGCCACCAGCGGGACTAGCGGGTCCTCCTACGAGCAGTACTTC. This translates into CATSGTSGSSYEQYF. This rearrangement joins TRBV15 to TRBJ2-7, with 12 bases lining up with TRBD2. V lost 5 bases to trimming and J lost 0 bases; unmatched junction nucleotides: 2. Germline V lookup: CDR1 LNHNV, CDR2 YYDKDF (reference sequence). The CDR3 contains 15 residues.

This clone appeared a single time. V gene TRBV5-4 combines with J gene TRBJ2-3; weak D call: TRBD2 (7 bases). The CDR3 covers 14 residues. Trimming left V 3 bases short and J 5 bases short, with 13 bases between. Germline CDR1 is SGHNT and CDR2 is YYREEE (reference sequence). The CDR3 reads CASSSRGAGDTQYF. CDR3 nucleotide sequence: TGTGCCAGCAGCTCCCGGGGGGCCGGAGATACGCAGTATTTT.

To note about this clone: A read error is possible here, since a much larger clone lies one base away. This sequence joins TRBV5-4 and TRBJ2-7; perhaps TRBD1 as D (6 bases). V dropped 3 bases and J dropped 0 bases, with 7 bases sitting between them. The CDR3 loop spans 13 amino acids. Germline values: CDR1 SGHNT, CDR2 YYREEE (reference sequence). CDR3 protein: CASSSDSSYEQYF. The DNA for the CDR3 is TGTGCCAGCAGCTCGGACAGCTCCTACGAGCAGTACTTC.

This rearrangement joins TRBV7-4 to TRBJ2-5; TRBD1 is a possible D gene (5 bases). Germline CDR1 is SGHVT and CDR2 is SQSDAQ. Trimming left V 2 bases short and J 2 bases short, with 12 bases between. The CDR3 runs to 15 residues. For the CDR3, the DNA is TGTGCCAGCAGCTTATCAAGGGGTAAACAAGAGACCCAGTACTTC. Its protein is CASSLSRGKQETQYF.

The chain employs TRBV27 and TRBJ2-7, with a possible D match to TRBD2 (6 bases). V lost 4 bases to trimming and J lost 6 bases, with 13 bases between them. This CDR3 has 13 amino acids. Per germline, CDR1 MNHEY and CDR2 SMNVEV (reference sequence). CDR3 protein: CASSWRGDGEQYF. CDR3 nucleotide sequence: TGTGCCAGCAGTTGGAGGGGTGACGGCGAGCAGTACTTC.

This chain joins TRBV9 and TRBJ2-3; TRBD1 aligns across 8 bases. CDR3 length equals 14 residues. J gave up 4 bases and V 1 base, and 2 bases lay outside the gene matches. Germline CDR1 and CDR2: SGDLS and YYNGEE. CDR3 nucleotides: TGTGCCAGCAGCGTACAGGGGGCTGCAGATACGCAGTATTTT. Amino acids: CASSVQGAADTQYF.

This clone was counted a single time. This chain connects TRBV25-1 to TRBJ2-3; D perhaps matches TRBD2 (5 bases). V was cut by 3 bases and J by 2 bases, with 12 bases left in between. Germline V gene lookup returns CDR1 MGHDK and CDR2 SYGVNS. This CDR3 spans 15 amino acids. The CDR3 sequence: CASSDSGKVTDTQYF. DNA for the CDR3: TGTGCCAGCAGTGATTCGGGAAAGGTCACAGATACGCAGTATTTT.

The chain has TRBV28 and TRBJ2-7, with D hard to call. V lost 5 bases to trimming and J lost 3 bases, with 8 bases between them. Germline V gives CDR1 MDHEN, CDR2 SYDVKM. There are 12 residues in the CDR3. The CDR3 sequence is CASSADSYEQYF. The CDR3 bases are TGTGCCAGCAGTGCCGATAGCTACGAGCAGTACTTC.

The chain recombines TRBV5-6 with TRBJ2-5; D gene unclear. Trimming cost V 0 bases and J 1 base, with 10 bases left between them. The CDR3 sequence is 15 residues long. From germline, CDR1 is SGHDT and CDR2 YYEEEE. The CDR3 loop is CASSLADILQETQYF. As DNA, the CDR3 is TGTGCCAGCAGCTTGGCCGACATACTCCAAGAGACCCAGTACTTC.

The V gene is TRBV9, the J gene TRBJ1-1; D call uncertain. Germline loops: CDR1 SGDLS, CDR2 YYNGEE. The germline V and J ends were trimmed by 2 bases and 1 base, with 6 bases remaining between them. The CDR3 extends over 13 amino acids. CDR3 loop: CASSVGENTEAFF. The CDR3 DNA sequence: TGTGCCAGCAGCGTCGGGGAGAACACTGAAGCTTTCTTT.